These 5 T cell receptor beta chains share one sample of origin, sequenced in a study of OX40 agonist ivuxolimab in advanced cancers. Library creation used the immunoSEQ multiplex PCR assay. Imported from immuneACCESS, the table was reduced by TCRdb to in-frame sequences with V and J called. These copies leave out some clones; in studies compared against another copy, an unresolved V gene accounts for under half, and the cause of the remainder is not known. The table for this sample lists around 15,000 clones; more than 75% of them were counted only once. The top ten clonotypes cover 16% of the sample. This specimen was CD4+ or CD8+ T cells sorted from blood, taken in a trial of the OX40 agonist ivuxolimab. These receptors all come from an adult with an advanced solid tumor such as melanoma, head and neck, liver or kidney cancer.

The chain employs TRBV2 and TRBJ2-3; 8 bases align to TRBD1. The V and J ends lost 7 bases and 6 bases, in that order; junction bases with no gene match: 12. Germline CDR1 SNHLY, CDR2 FYNNEI. CDR3 length equals 15 residues. The DNA of the CDR3 is TGTGCCAGCACCCCGATGGCAGGGGGCTATGATACGCAGTATTTT. Translating it yields CASTPMAGGYDTQYF.

J is TRBJ1-2 and V is TRBV15, with 7 nucleotides matching TRBD1. The length of the CDR3 is 16 residues. V trimming: 0 bases; J trimming: 1 base; junction bases outside the gene matches: 5. Germline-derived CDR1 and CDR2 are LNHNV and YYDKDF (reference sequence). CDR3 amino acids: CATSRDGTDINYGYTF. The CDR3 DNA reads TGTGCCACCAGCAGAGACGGGACAGACATTAACTATGGCTACACCTTC.

This chain links TRBV15 with TRBJ1-6, with D uncertain. With 1 base removed from V and 3 bases from J, the gap between germline ends came to 4 bases. CDR1 and CDR2 (germline): LNHNV, YYDKDF (reference sequence). The length of the CDR3 is 14 residues. CDR3 in DNA: TGTGCCACCAGCAGAGGGGGCTATAATTCACCCCTCCACTTT. Amino acids: CATSRGGYNSPLHF.

CDR3 DNA sequence: TGTGCCAGCTCTGACGTCTCTGGGGCCAACGTCCTGACTTTC. Translation: CASSDVSGANVLTF. The chain combines TRBV7-9 with TRBJ2-6; D gene unclear. The CDR3 totals 14 residues. CDR1 SEHNR and CDR2 FQNEAQ come from the germline V gene (reference sequence). V dropped 8 bases and J dropped 0 bases, with 8 bases sitting between them.

The chain combines TRBV7-2 with TRBJ2-2; D not certain. V was cut by 3 bases and J by 8 bases, with 4 bases left in between. This CDR3 has 11 residues. Looked up from germline, CDR1 is SGHTA and CDR2 is FQGNSA. The DNA for the CDR3 is TGTGCCAGCAGCTTCGTAGGGGAGCTGTTTTTT. Protein sequence: CASSFVGELFF.